These 19 T cell receptor beta chains were all obtained from the same sample, sequenced in a study of spatial heterogeneity in lung cancer. Study-level points and caveats: It was found that expanded intratumoral alpha and beta TCR counts tracked tumor mutation counts.

Their antigen targets remain unknown. Time point denoted: sample taken at primary tumor resection. TCRdb re-derived calls from the 5' RACE reads in MiXCR, one entry per CDR3 protein. The data contain about 14,000 distinct CDR3 sequences, roughly 4.7% of them singletons. The source was lung tumor tissue, collected at surgery. These receptors were collected from a female donor with early-stage non-small cell lung cancer.

This clonotype was recorded at least ten times. The chain uses TRBV6-2 or TRBV6-3 and TRBJ2-7, with 12 nucleotides matching TRBD2. Trimming removed 2 bases from V and 4 bases from J; junction bases left unmatched: 15. Looked up from germline, CDR1 is MNHEY and CDR2 is SVGEGT. This CDR3 is built from 19 residues. The CDR3: CASSYRLAGGPLGRYEQYF. CDR3 bases: TGTGCCAGCAGTTACCGGCTAGCGGGGGGGCCGCTGGGCAGATACGAGCAGTACTTC.

This clonotype was recorded many times. This chain joins TRBV4-1 and TRBJ2-2; possible D gene TRBD2, 6 bases. Looked up from germline, CDR1 is MGHRA and CDR2 is YSYEKL. V was clipped by 7 bases and J by 7 bases, with 16 bases between them. This CDR3 is 14 amino acids long. The CDR3 loop is CASTLGGRRGELFF. CDR3 coding DNA: TGCGCCAGCACCCTGGGAGGACGGCGCGGGGAGCTGTTTTTT.

This clonotype was counted ten times or more. This CDR3 is CASSLIPLAASGGANALNEQFF. In nucleotides, the CDR3 is TGTGCCAGCAGCTTAATTCCCCTCGCGGCTAGCGGGGGGGCCAACGCTCTCAATGAGCAGTTCTTC. The chain is built from TRBV7-3 and TRBJ2-1, with 12 positions matching TRBD2. The V segment lost 1 base and the J segment 6 bases; nucleotides outside the gene matches: 22. The CDR3 totals 22 residues. The V gene's germline CDR1 is SGHTA and CDR2 FQGTGA.

This clonotype was seen repeatedly, ten times or more. The rearrangement joins TRBV2 to TRBJ2-7; 7 nucleotides align to TRBD1. The CDR3 extends over 13 amino acids. Germline V lookup: CDR1 SNHLY, CDR2 FYNNEI. V shed 8 bases, J shed 3 bases, and the junction held 7 bases outside the gene matches. The chain's CDR3 is CASRTGFNYEQYF. CDR3 DNA sequence: TGTGCCAGCCGGACAGGTTTCAACTACGAGCAGTACTTC.

This clonotype was recorded many times. The chain combines TRBV20-1 with TRBJ1-1; weak D call: TRBD1 (5 bases). The CDR3 loop spans 14 amino acids. The germline V gene encodes CDR1 DFQATT and CDR2 SNEGSKA (reference sequence). The V and J ends lost 3 bases and 2 bases respectively, with 13 bases between them. DNA of the CDR3: TGCAGTGCTAGGCAGGGCCAATTAAACACTGAAGCTTTCTTT. Translation gives CSARQGQLNTEAFF.

This clonotype was observed at least ten times. The chain joins TRBV9 to TRBJ1-2; D unclear. V lost 4 bases to trimming and J lost 5 bases, with 12 bases between them. Germline values: CDR1 SGDLS, CDR2 YYNGEE. The CDR3 contains 13 residues. CDR3 nucleotides: TGTGCCAGCAGCCTACAACCGGGATATGGCTACACCTTC. Its protein is CASSLQPGYGYTF.

This clonotype was seen a handful of times. The chain employs TRBV20-1 and TRBJ2-7, with 7 bases identical to TRBD1. CDR1 is DFQATT and CDR2 is SNEGSKA in the germline V gene (reference sequence). The CDR3 loop spans 15 amino acids. J gave up 0 bases and V 5 bases, and 10 bases lay outside the gene matches. CDR3 protein: CSAAPGQVFSYEQYF. CDR3 DNA sequence: TGCAGTGCTGCCCCCGGACAGGTGTTCTCCTACGAGCAGTACTTC.

This clonotype came up many times. The rearrangement joins TRBV2 to TRBJ2-6; D remains ambiguous. This CDR3 spans 22 amino acids. With 6 bases removed from V and 1 base from J, the gap between germline ends came to 31 bases. The germline V gene encodes CDR1 SNHLY and CDR2 FYNNEI. The CDR3 protein is CASRHPNPPAVSIRSGANVLTF. The DNA of the CDR3 is TGTGCCAGCAGACACCCGAACCCTCCTGCGGTTTCGATACGGTCTGGGGCCAACGTCCTGACTTTC.

At least ten counts were recorded for this clonotype. The V gene is TRBV6-5, the J gene TRBJ2-3; D may be TRBD2 (6 bases). Germline V gene lookup returns CDR1 MNHEY and CDR2 SVGAGI. The CDR3 length is 15 residues. V gave up 6 bases and J gave up 1 base, with 14 bases separating them. The CDR3 bases are TGTGCCAGCAGCCGCCTAGGGACTGGCACAGATACGCAGTATTTT. Translating gives CASSRLGTGTDTQYF.

This clonotype was counted ten times or more. V usage is TRBV18 and J usage is TRBJ1-1; the D is unclear. Germline V CDR1 and CDR2: KGHSH, LQKENI. This CDR3 is built from 11 residues. V dropped 3 bases and J dropped 11 bases, with 10 bases sitting between them. As DNA, the CDR3 is TGTGCCAGCTCACCCGGGATGCATGCTTTCTTT. Its protein product is CASSPGMHAFF. Full variable domain (missing parts from reference TRBV18 and TRBJ1-1): NAGVMQNPRHLVRRRGQEARLRCSPMKGHSHVYWYRQLPEEGLKFMVYLQKENIIDESGMPKERFSAEFPKEGPSILRIQQVVRGDSAAYFCASSPGMHAFFGQGTRLTVV.

V is TRBV7-9 and J is TRBJ1-1; D remains unclear. Trimming pared 5 bases from V and 0 bases from J, leaving 16 bases between. The germline V gene has CDR1 SEHNR and CDR2 FQNEAQ (reference sequence). CDR3 length: 16 amino acids. The CDR3 bases are TGTGCCAGCAGCCCCCGGGGAACTCGCATGAACACTGAAGCTTTCTTT. It yields the protein CASSPRGTRMNTEAFF.

This clonotype was detected a few times. This sequence joins TRBV3-1 and TRBJ2-3; 10 nucleotides agree with TRBD2. The CDR3 loop spans 17 amino acids. The trim removed 2 bases at V and 4 bases at J, leaving 9 bases unmatched. Germline values: CDR1 LGHDT, CDR2 YNNKEL (reference sequence). In DNA form, the CDR3 reads TGTGCCAGCAGCCAAAGGGGACTAGCGCGTGATCCAGATACGCAGTATTTT. Its translation is CASSQRGLARDPDTQYF.

This clonotype was observed many times. In DNA form, the CDR3 reads TGTGCCAGCAGTTCCCTGGTCCCCTACGAGCAGTACTTC. Protein product: CASSSLVPYEQYF. The rearrangement uses TRBV27 and TRBJ2-7, with D hard to call. V shed 4 bases and J shed 2 bases, with 9 bases lying between them. The CDR3 covers 13 residues. The germline V gene has CDR1 MNHEY and CDR2 SMNVEV (reference sequence).

This clonotype was seen repeatedly, ten times or more. The gene calls are TRBV6-2 or TRBV6-3 and TRBJ1-2; TRBD1 matches at 7 bases. This CDR3 region has 13 residues. CDR1 is MNHEY, CDR2 SVGEGT, per germline. V was clipped by 8 bases and J by 4 bases; unmatched bases: 7. The chain's CDR3 is CASRWRTGYGYTF. CDR3 bases: TGTGCCAGCCGTTGGAGGACAGGCTATGGCTACACCTTC.

This clonotype counts as medium-sized (0.01 to 0.1%). The genes are TRBV7-9 and TRBJ2-5, with 9 bases matching TRBD2. With V trimmed by 5 bases and J by 6 bases, 7 bases remained unmatched. From germline, CDR1 is SEHNR and CDR2 FQNEAQ (reference sequence). CDR3 length equals 14 residues. CDR3 coding DNA: TGTGCCAGCAGCCCCAGGACTAGCGTACAGACCCAGTACTTC. This translates into CASSPRTSVQTQYF.

This clonotype has a count of ten or more. The V and J genes are TRBV9 and TRBJ2-7; TRBD1 matches at 10 bases. The CDR3 consists of 16 residues. J lost 4 bases, V lost 1 base, and 8 bases had no gene match. CDR1 is SGDLS, CDR2 YYNGEE, per germline. CDR3 bases: TGTGCCAGCAGCGTAACCGGGACAGGGGTTGGGTACGAGCAGTACTTC. Translated, it gives CASSVTGTGVGYEQYF.

This clonotype was recorded at least ten times. The chain carries TRBV20-1 and TRBJ2-3; D might be TRBD1 or TRBD2, each matching 5 bases. The CDR3 spans 15 residues. Germline V gene sequence: CDR1 DFQATT, CDR2 SNEGSKA (reference sequence). Trimming took off 0 bases at V and 2 bases at J, with 12 bases between the two ends. The chain's CDR3 is CSARDRDGNTDTQYF. The CDR3 DNA reads TGCAGTGCTAGAGATCGGGACGGAAACACAGATACGCAGTATTTT.

This clonotype was seen at least ten times. The J gene is TRBJ1-4, the V gene TRBV20-1; D is perhaps TRBD1 (6 bases). V dropped 0 bases and J dropped 10 bases, with 15 bases sitting between them. Germline CDR1 is DFQATT and CDR2 is SNEGSKA (reference sequence). CDR3 length: 14 amino acids. In DNA, the CDR3 is TGCAGTGCTAGAGATAAAGAACAGGGCGGAAAACTGTTTTTT. Translation: CSARDKEQGGKLFF.

By sample share, this clonotype is medium-sized. The chain combines TRBV29-1 with TRBJ2-2; D ambiguous. Germline V gene lookup returns CDR1 SQVTM and CDR2 ANQGSEA. Trimming cost V 5 bases and J 3 bases, with 7 bases left between them. The CDR3 length is 12 residues. DNA of the CDR3: TGCAGCGTTCGTCAGGACACCGGGGAGCTGTTTTTT. Amino acids: CSVRQDTGELFF.